The present T cell receptor (beta chain) was sequenced within a study of T cell repertoires in cytomegalovirus infection. In the study overall: Used in the study were CMV epitopes, some recently identified and HLA-C-restricted, others well-studied and HLA-B-restricted. Findings and limits, study-wide: Clonotype analysis showed dominance of the ex vivo response by HLA-C-restricted CMV-specific TCR beta clonotypes.

The CDR3 contains 14 residues. Unmatched junction bases numbered 3, after V lost 3 bases and J lost 1 base. Germline V gene data show CDR1 as MGHRA and CDR2 as YSYEKL. As for this clonotype: Its antigen is unidentified.

Using its own MiXCR run on the reads, TCRdb lists one record per CDR3 protein. The sample contains nearly 700,000 distinct CDR3 sequences, roughly 33% of which appear only once. This specimen was cultured PBMCs, taken from culture after CMV antigen stimulation. This receptor was obtained from a human donor in good health (CMV status not recorded). Some clones in this sample may be carry-over from other donors' samples. V and J are TRBV4-1 and TRBJ2-7, with 7 bases matching TRBD2. CDR3 nucleotides: TGCGCCAGCAGCCACTCTAGCGGATCCTACGAGCAGTACTTC. It translates to CASSHSSGSYEQYF.